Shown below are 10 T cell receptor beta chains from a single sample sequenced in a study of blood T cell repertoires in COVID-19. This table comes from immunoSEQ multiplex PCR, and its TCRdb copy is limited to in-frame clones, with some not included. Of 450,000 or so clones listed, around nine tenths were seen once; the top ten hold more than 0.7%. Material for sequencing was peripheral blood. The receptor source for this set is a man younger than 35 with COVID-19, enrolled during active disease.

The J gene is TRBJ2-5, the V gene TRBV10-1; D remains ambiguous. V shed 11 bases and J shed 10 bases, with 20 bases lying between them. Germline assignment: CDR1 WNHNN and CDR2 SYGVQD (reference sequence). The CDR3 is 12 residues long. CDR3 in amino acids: CAVPSDQGDQYF. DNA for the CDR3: TGCGCCGTCCCCAGCGACCAAGGCGACCAGTACTTC.

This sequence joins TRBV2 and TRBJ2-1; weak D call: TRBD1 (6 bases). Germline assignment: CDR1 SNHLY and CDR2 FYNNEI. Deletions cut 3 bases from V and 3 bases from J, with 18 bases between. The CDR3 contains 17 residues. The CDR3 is CASSDPGPQGYYNEQFF. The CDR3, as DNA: TGTGCCAGCAGTGACCCCGGGCCGCAGGGGTACTACAATGAGCAGTTCTTC. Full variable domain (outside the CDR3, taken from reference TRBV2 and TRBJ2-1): EPEVTQTPSHQVTQMGQEVILRCVPISNHLYFYWYRQILGQKVEFLVSFYNNEISEKSEIFDDQFSVERPDGSNFTLKIRSTKLEDSAMYFCASSDPGPQGYYNEQFFGPGTRLTVL.

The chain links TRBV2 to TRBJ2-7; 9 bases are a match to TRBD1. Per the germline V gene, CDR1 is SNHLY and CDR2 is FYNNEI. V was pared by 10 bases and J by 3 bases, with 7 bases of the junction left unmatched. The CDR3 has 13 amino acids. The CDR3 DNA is TGTGCCATCTCCGGGACAGGGCTCTACGAGCAGTACTTC. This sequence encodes CAISGTGLYEQYF.

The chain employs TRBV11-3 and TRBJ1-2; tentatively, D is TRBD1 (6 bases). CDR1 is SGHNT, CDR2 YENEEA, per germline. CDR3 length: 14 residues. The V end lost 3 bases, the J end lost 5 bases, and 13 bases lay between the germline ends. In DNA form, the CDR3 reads TGTGCCAGCAGCTTTGATGACAGGTTGTATGGCTACACCTTC. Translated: CASSFDDRLYGYTF.

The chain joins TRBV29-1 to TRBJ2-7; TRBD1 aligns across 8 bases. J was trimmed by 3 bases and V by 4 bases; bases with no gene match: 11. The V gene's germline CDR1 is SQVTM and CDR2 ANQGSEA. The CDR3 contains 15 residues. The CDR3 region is CSVAPRDRPDYEQYF. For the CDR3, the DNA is TGCAGCGTTGCGCCACGGGACAGGCCCGACTACGAGCAGTACTTC.

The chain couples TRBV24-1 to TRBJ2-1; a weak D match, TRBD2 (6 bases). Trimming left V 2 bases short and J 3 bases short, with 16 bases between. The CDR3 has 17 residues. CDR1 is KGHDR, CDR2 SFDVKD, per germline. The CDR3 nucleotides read TGTGCCACCAGTGATTCGTCAACTAGCACCCTCTACAATGAGCAGTTCTTC. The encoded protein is CATSDSSTSTLYNEQFF.

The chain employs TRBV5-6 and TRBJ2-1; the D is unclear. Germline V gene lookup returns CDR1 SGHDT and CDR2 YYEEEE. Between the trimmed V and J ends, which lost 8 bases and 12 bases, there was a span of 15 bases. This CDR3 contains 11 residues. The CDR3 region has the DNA TGTGCCAGTACTTTCCGGGTGAGGCAGTTCTTC. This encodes CASTFRVRQFF. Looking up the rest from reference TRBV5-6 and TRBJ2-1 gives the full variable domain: DAGVTQSPTHLIKTRGQQVTLRCSPKSGHDTVSWYQQALGQGPQFIFQYYEEEERQRGNFPDRFSGHQFPNYSSELNVNALLLGDSALYLCASTFRVRQFFGPGTRLTVL.

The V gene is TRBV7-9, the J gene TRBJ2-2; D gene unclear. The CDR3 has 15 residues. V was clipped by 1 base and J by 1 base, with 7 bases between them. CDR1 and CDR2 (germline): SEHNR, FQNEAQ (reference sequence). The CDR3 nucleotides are TGTGCCAGCAGCTTAGGTCTCTGGAACACCGGGGAGCTGTTTTTT. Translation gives CASSLGLWNTGELFF.

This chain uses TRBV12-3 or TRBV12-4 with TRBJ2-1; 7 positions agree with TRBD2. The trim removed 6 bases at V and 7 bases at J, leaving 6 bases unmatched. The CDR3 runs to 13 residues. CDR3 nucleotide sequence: TGTGCCAGCAGACCCTCGGGGGGAAATGAGCAGTTCTTC. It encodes CASRPSGGNEQFF.

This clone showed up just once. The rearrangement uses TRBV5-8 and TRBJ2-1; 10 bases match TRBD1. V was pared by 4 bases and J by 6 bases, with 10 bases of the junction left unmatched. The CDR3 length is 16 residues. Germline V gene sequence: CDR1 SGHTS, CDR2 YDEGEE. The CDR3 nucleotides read TGTGCCAGCAGCGGCTCCGGGACAGGGGTCTTCAATGAGCAGTTCTTC. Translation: CASSGSGTGVFNEQFF.